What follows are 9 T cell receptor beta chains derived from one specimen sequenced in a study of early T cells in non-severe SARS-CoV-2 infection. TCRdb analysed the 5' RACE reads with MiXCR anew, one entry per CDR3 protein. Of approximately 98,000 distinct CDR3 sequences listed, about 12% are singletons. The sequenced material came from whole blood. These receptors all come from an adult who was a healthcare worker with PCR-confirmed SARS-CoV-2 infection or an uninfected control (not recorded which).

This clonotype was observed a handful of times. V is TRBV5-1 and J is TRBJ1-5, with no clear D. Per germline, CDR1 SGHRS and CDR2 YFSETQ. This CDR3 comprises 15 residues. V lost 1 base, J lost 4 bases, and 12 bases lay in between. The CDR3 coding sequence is TGCGCCAGCAGCTTGTTCTCAGGTCAAAATCAGCCCCAGCATTTT. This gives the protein CASSLFSGQNQPQHF.

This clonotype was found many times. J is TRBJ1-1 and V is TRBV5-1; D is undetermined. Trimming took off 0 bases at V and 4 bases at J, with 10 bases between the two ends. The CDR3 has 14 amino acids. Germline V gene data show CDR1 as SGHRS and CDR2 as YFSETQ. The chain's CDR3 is CASSLGSPSTEAFF. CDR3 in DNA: TGCGCCAGCAGCTTGGGGTCTCCTTCCACTGAAGCTTTCTTT.

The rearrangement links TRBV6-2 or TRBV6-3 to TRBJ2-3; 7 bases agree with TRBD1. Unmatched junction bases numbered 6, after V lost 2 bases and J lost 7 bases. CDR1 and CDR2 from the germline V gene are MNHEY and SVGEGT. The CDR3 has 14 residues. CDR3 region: CASSYGGQANTQYF. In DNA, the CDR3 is TGTGCCAGCAGTTACGGTGGACAGGCGAATACGCAGTATTTT.

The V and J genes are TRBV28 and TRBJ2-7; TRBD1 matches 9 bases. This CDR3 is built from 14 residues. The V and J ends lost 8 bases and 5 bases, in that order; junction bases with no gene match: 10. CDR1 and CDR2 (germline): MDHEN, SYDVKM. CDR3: CASGPGQGVDEQYF. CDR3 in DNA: TGTGCCAGCGGACCGGGACAGGGTGTAGACGAGCAGTACTTC.

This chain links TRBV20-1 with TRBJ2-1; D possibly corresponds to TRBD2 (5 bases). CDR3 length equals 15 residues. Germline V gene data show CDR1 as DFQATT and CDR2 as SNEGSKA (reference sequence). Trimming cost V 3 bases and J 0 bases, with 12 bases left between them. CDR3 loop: CSARGSGSSYNEQFF. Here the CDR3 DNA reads TGCAGTGCTAGGGGGAGCGGCAGCTCCTACAATGAGCAGTTCTTC.

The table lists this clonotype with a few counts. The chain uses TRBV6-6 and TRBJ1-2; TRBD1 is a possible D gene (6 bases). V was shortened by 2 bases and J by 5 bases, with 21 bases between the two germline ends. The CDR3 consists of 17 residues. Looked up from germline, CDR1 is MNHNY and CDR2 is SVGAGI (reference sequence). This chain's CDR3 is CASSYPGGSHLEYGYTF. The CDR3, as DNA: TGTGCCAGCAGTTACCCCGGGGGCTCCCACCTAGAATATGGCTACACCTTC.

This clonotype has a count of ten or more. In DNA, the CDR3 is TGTGCCAGCAGCTTAGTTCCGACAGGTGGGAATGAGCAGTTCTTC. It specifies CASSLVPTGGNEQFF. The rearrangement uses TRBV7-6 and TRBJ2-1, with a weak D call TRBD1 (6 bases). The germline V gene encodes CDR1 SGHVS and CDR2 FNYEAQ. Deletions cut 1 base from V and 7 bases from J, with 14 bases between. The CDR3 is 15 residues long.

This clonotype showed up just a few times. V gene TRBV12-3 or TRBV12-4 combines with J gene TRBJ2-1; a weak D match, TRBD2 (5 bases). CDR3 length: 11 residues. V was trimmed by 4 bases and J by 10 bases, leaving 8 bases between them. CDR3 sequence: CASSSGGEQFF. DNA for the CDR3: TGTGCCAGCAGTTCAGGAGGCGAGCAGTTCTTC.

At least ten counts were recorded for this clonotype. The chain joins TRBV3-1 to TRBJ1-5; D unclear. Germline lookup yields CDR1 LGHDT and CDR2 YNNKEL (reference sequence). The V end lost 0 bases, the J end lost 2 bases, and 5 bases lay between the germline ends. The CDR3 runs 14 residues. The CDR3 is CASSQERGNQPQHF. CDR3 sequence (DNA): TGTGCCAGCAGCCAAGAACGGGGCAATCAGCCCCAGCATTTT. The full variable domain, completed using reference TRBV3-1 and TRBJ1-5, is DTAVSQTPKYLVTQMGNDKSIKCEQNLGHDTMYWYKQDSKKFLKIMFSYNNKELIINETVPNRFSPKSPDKAHLNLHINSLELGDSAVYFCASSQERGNQPQHFGDGTRLSIL.